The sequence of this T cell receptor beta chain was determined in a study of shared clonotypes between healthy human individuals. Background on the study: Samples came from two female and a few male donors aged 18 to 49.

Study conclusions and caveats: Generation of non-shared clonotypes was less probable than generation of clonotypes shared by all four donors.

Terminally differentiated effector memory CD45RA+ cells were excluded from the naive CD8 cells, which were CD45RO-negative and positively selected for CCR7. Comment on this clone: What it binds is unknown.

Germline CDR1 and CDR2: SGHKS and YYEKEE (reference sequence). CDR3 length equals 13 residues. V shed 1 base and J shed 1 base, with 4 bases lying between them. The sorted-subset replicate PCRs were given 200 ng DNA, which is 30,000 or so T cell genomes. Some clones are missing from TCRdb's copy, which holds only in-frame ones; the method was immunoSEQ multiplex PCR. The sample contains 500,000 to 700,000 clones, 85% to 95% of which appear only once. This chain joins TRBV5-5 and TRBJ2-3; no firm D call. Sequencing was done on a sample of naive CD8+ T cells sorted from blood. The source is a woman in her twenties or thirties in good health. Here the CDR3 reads CASSLLGTDTQYF. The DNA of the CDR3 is TGTGCCAGCAGCTTGTTAGGCACAGATACGCAGTATTTT.